This record covers a single TCR beta chain. PCR involved 60 Vbeta and 13 Jbeta primers. Repertoires were generated with immunoSEQ multiplex PCR, while TCRdb's copy carries only in-frame clones and drops some. The top ten clones hold 0.71% of a sample with about 220,000 clones, around four fifths of them seen once. The data belong to a study of cytomegalovirus exposure and HLA in healthy donors. From germline, CDR1 is MNHNY and CDR2 SVGAGI (reference sequence). The length of the CDR3 is 12 residues. V shed 2 bases and J shed 2 bases, with 4 bases lying between them. The sample consisted of PBMCs. V usage is TRBV6-6 and J usage is TRBJ2-7; no clear D. The TCR originated in a boy between 2 and 10 years old in good health and CMV-seronegative. CDR3 bases: TGTGCCAGCAGTTACGCGCCCTACGAGCAGTACTTC. As protein: CASSYAPYEQYF.